What follows is one T cell receptor beta chain and its context. V lost 5 bases, J lost 3 bases, and 15 bases lay in between. Per the germline V gene, CDR1 is SGHRS and CDR2 is YFSETQ. The CDR3 length is 14 residues. Profiling relied on immunoSEQ multiplex PCR, and the TCRdb table lists in-frame clones only, not all of them. The data contain tens of thousands of clones, about 92% of them singletons. The sample originates from a study of technical replicates of blood from a few donors. The chain employs TRBV5-1 and TRBJ2-7; D perhaps matches TRBD2 (6 bases). The sequence was collected from a human donor in good health. The sequencing input was T cells isolated from PBMCs. The CDR3: CASSSSRGYYEQYF. The CDR3 nucleotides read TGCGCCAGCAGTAGTTCGCGGGGATACTACGAGCAGTACTTC.